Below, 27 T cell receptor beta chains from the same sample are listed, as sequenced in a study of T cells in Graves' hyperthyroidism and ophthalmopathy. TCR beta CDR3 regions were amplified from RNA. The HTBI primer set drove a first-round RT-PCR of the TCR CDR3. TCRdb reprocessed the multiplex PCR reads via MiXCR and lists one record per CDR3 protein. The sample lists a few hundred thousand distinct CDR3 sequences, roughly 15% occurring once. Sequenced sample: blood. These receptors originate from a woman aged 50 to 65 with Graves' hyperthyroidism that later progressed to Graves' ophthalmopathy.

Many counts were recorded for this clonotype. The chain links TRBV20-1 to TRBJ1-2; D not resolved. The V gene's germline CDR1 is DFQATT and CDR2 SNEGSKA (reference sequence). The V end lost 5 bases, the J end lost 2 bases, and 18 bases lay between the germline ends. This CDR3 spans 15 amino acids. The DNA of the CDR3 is TGCAGTGCTCACAACCCAAGCGTACCCAACTATGGCTACACCTTC. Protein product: CSAHNPSVPNYGYTF.

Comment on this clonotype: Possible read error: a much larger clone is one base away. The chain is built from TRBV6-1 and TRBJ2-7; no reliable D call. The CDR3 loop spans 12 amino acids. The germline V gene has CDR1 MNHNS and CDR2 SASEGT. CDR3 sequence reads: CAGSIQYYEQYF. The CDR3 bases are TGTGCCGGCAGCATCCAATACTACGAGCAGTACTTC.

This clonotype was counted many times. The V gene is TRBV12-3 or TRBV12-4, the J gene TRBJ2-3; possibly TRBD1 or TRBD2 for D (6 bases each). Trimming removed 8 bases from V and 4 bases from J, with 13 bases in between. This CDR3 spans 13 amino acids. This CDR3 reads CASSTGGPDTQYF. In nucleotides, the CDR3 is TGTGCCAGCTCAACCGGGGGCCCAGATACGCAGTATTTT.

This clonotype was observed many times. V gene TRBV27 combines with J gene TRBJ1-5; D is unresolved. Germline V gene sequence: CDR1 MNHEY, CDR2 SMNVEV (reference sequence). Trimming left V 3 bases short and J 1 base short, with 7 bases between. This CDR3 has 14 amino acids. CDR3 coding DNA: TGTGCCAGCAGTTTTTACAAAAGCAATCAGCCCCAGCATTTT. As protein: CASSFYKSNQPQHF.

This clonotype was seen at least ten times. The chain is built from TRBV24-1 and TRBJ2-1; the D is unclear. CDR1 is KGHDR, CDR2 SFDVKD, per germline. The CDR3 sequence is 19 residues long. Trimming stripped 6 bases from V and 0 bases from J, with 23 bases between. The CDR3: CATSPGFSGPAASYNEQFF. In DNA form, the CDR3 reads TGTGCCACCAGTCCTGGGTTTTCGGGCCCGGCAGCCTCCTACAATGAGCAGTTCTTC.

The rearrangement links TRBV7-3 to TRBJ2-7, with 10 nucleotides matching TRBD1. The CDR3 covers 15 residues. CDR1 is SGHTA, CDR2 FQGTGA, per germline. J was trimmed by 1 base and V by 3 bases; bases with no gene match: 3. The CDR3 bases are TGTGCCAGCAGCTTTGGGGGACAGGGGTCCTACGAGCAGTACTTC. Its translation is CASSFGGQGSYEQYF.

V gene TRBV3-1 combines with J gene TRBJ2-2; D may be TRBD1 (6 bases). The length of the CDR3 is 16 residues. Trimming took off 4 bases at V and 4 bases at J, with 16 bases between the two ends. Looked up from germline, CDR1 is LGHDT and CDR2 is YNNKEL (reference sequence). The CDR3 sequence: CASSPLPGTLTGELFF. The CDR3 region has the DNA TGTGCCAGCAGCCCCCTCCCGGGGACACTCACCGGGGAGCTGTTTTTT.

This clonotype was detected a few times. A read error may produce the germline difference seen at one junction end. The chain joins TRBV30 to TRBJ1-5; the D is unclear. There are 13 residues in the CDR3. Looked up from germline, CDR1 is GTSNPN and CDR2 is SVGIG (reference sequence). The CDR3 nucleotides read TGTGCCCGGAGTGTATCTAGCAATCAGCCCCAGCATTTT. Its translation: CARSVSSNQPQHF.

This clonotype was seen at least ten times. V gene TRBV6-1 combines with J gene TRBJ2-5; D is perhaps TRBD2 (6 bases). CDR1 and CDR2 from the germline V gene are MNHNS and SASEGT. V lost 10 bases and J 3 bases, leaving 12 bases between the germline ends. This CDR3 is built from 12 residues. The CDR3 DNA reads TGTGCCACCCGGGGGATGGAAGAGACCCAGTACTTC. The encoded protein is CATRGMEETQYF.

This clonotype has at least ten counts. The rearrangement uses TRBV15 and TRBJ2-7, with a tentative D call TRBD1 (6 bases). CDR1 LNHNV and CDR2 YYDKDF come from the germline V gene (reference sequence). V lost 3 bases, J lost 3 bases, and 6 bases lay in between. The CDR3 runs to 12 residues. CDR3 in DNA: TGTGCCACCAGCAGGGACAGCTACGAGCAGTACTTC. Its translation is CATSRDSYEQYF.

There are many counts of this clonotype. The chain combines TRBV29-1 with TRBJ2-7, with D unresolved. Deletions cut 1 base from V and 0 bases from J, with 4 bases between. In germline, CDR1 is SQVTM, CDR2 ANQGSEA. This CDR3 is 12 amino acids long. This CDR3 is CSVEGPSYEQYF. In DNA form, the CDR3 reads TGCAGCGTTGAAGGACCCTCCTACGAGCAGTACTTC.

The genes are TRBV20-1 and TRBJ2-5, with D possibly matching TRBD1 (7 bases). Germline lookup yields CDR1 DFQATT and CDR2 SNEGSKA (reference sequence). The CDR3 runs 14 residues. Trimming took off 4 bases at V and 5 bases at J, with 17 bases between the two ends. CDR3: CSATRGGGSETQYF. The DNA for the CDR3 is TGCAGTGCTACCCGAGGAGGGGGCTCGGAGACCCAGTACTTC.

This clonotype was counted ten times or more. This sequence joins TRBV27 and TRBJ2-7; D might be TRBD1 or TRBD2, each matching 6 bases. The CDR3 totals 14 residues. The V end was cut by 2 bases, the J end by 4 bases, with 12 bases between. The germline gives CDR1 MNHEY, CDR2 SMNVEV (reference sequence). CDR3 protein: CASSLDEGGYEQYF. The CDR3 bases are TGTGCCAGCAGTTTAGATGAGGGGGGTTACGAGCAGTACTTC.

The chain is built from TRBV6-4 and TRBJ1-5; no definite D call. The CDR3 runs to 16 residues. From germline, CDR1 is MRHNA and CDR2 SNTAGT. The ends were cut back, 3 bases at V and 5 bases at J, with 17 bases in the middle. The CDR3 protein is CASSESVMTFDQPQHF. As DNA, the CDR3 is TGTGCCAGCAGTGAATCGGTAATGACATTCGATCAGCCCCAGCATTTT.

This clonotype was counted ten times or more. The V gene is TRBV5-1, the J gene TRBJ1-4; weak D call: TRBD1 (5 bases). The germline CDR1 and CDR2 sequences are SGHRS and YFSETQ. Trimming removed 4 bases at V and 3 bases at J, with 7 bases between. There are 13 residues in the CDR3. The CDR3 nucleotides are TGCGCCAGCAGCCCGGGGGCTAATGAAAAACTGTTTTTT. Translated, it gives CASSPGANEKLFF.

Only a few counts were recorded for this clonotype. The CDR3 DNA sequence: TGTGCCAGTAGTATCAGGGGCTCTCAGCCCCAGCATTTT. Its protein product is CASSIRGSQPQHF. V is TRBV19 and J is TRBJ1-5, with D possibly being TRBD1 (6 bases). V was trimmed by 3 bases and J by 6 bases, leaving 9 bases between them. This CDR3 comprises 13 residues. Germline V gene sequence: CDR1 LNHDA, CDR2 SQIVND (reference sequence). Full variable domain (rest looked up from reference TRBV19 and TRBJ1-5): DGGITQSPKYLFRKEGQNVTLSCEQNLNHDAMYWYRQDPGQGLRLIYYSQIVNDFQKGDIAEGYSVSREKKESFPLTVTSAQKNPTAFYLCASSIRGSQPQHFGDGTRLSIL.

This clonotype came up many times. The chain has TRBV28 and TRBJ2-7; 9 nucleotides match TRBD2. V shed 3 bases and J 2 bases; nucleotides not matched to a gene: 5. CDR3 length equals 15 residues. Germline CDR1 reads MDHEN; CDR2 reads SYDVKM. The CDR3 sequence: CASSFSTSGTYEQYF. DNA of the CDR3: TGTGCCAGCAGTTTTTCGACTAGCGGTACCTACGAGCAGTACTTC.

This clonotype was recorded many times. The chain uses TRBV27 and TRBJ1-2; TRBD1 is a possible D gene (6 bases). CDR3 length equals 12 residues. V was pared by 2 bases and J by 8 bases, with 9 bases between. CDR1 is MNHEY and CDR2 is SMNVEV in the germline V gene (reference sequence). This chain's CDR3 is CASSLRGRGYTF. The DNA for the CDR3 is TGTGCCAGCAGTTTAAGGGGGAGGGGCTACACCTTC.

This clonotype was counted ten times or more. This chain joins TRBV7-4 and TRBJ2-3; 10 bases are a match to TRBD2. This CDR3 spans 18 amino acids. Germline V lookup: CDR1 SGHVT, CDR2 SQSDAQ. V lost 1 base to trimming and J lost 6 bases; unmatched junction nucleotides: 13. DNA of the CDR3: TGTGCCAGCAGCTTAGTGGAAAAAGCGGGAGGGTCAGCTGATACGCAGTATTTT. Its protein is CASSLVEKAGGSADTQYF.

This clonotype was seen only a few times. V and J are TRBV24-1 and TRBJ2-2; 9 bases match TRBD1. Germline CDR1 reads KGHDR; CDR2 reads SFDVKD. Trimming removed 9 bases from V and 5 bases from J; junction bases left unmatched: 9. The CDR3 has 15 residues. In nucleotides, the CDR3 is TGTGCCACCTTGGGACAGGGAGAAGGTACCGGGGAGCTGTTTTTT. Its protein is CATLGQGEGTGELFF.

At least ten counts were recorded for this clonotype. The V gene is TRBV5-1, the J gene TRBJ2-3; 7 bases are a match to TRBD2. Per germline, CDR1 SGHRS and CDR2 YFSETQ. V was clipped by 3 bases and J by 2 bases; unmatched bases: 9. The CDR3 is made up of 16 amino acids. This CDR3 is CASSSPRGGVTDTQYF. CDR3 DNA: TGCGCCAGCAGCTCACCTCGGGGAGGGGTCACAGATACGCAGTATTTT.

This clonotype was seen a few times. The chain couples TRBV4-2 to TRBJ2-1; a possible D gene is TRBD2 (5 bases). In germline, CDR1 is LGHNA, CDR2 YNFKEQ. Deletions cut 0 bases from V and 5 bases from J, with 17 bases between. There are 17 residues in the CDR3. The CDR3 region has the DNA TGTGCCAGCAGCCAAGAGGGGTCAAGCGGACTCAACAATGAGCAGTTCTTC. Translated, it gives CASSQEGSSGLNNEQFF.

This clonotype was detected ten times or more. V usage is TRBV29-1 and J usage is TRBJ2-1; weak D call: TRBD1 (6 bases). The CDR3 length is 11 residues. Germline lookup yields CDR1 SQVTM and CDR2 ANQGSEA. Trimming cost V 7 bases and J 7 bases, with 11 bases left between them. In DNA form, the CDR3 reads TGCAGCGCTTTTACAGGGAATGAGCAGTTCTTC. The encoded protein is CSAFTGNEQFF.

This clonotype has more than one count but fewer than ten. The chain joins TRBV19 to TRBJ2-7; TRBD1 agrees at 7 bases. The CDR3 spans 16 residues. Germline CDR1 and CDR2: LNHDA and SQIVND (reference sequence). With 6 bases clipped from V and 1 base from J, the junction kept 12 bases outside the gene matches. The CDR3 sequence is CASSRTMTTGSYEQYF. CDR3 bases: TGTGCCAGTAGCCGCACTATGACGACAGGGTCCTACGAGCAGTACTTC.

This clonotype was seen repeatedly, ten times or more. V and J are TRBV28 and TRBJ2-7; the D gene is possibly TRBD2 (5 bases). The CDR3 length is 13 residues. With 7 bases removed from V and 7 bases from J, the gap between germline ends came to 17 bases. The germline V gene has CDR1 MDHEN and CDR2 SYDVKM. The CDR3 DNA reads TGTGCCAGCACCTCCCAGCGGACGGGGGAGCAGTACTTC. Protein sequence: CASTSQRTGEQYF.

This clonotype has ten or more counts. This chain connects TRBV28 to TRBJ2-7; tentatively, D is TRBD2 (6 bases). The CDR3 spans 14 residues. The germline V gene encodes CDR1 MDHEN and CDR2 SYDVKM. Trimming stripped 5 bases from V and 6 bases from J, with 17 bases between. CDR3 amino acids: CASSVPGSWGEQYF. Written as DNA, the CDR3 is TGTGCCAGCAGTGTTCCCGGGAGTTGGGGCGAGCAGTACTTC.

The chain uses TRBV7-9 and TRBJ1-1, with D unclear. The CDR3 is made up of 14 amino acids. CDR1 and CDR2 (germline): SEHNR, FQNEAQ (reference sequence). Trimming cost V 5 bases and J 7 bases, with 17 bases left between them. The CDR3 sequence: CASSPKASLDEAFF. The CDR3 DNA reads TGTGCCAGCAGCCCGAAAGCGTCACTGGATGAAGCTTTCTTT.